This T cell receptor beta chain was retrieved from a study of PD-1 blockade in mismatch repair-deficient tumors. Study-wide background: Patients had fewer than 15 mismatch repair-deficient cancer types and were previously treated and progressing. Study outcomes and limitations: Tumor-resident clones, often undetectable pretreatment in blood, expanded then contracted after pembrolizumab.

This clone was observed once. Its antigen remains unidentified. All patients were mismatch repair deficient, assessed by either PCR or immunohistochemistry. Libraries were prepared by immunoSEQ multiplex PCR; TCRdb keeps only in-frame clonotypes and omits some of them. This sample has 90,000 to 120,000 clones; about 79% occur once, and the top ten carry about 6.3%. This sequence originates from an adult with mismatch repair-deficient cancer. Here the sequenced sample was peripheral blood, taken around 8 months after starting pembrolizumab.

The CDR3 DNA follows: TGTGCCAGCAGGCGAGGGGGGAACACTGAAGCTTTCTTT. The encoded protein is CASRRGGNTEAFF. The gene calls are TRBV6-5 and TRBJ1-1; perhaps TRBD1 as D (6 bases). Per germline, CDR1 MNHEY and CDR2 SVGAGI. The CDR3 sequence is 13 residues long. Trimming removed 6 bases from V and 1 base from J, with 9 bases in between.